This T cell receptor (beta chain) was sequenced in a study of T cell repertoires in cytomegalovirus infection. The germline V gene encodes CDR1 KGHDR and CDR2 SFDVKD. V gave up 4 bases and J gave up 4 bases; unmatched junction bases: 2. This CDR3 is built from 15 residues. Overall study findings and caveats: The response measured ex vivo was dominated by TCR beta clonotypes (HLA-C-restricted and CMV-specific).

One entry per CDR3 protein results from TCRdb running MiXCR on the reads. This sample yields 740,000 or so distinct CDR3 sequences, of which approximately 40% are seen a single time; 2.8% belongs to the top ten. On this clonotype itself: Its antigen is unidentified.

Sequenced: PBMCs. V gene TRBV24-1 combines with J gene TRBJ2-7; the match to TRBD2 covers 14 bases. This clonotype originated in a human donor in good health (CMV status not recorded). Some clones in this sample may be carry-over from other donors' samples. The CDR3 here is CATSEGTSGSYEQYF. Here the CDR3 DNA reads TGTGCCACCAGTGAAGGGACTAGCGGGAGTTACGAGCAGTACTTC.